This TCR beta chain was sequenced during a study of cytotoxic CD8 clonotypes in ibrutinib-treated CLL. Study-wide background: Across samples, productive templates numbered over 200,000 and productive rearrangements reached roughly 98,000 on average. General observations from the study: Public clonotypes were rare and shrank or held steady on treatment.

About this clone: The antigen is unknown.

The TCR beta libraries used approximately 2 micrograms of genomic DNA that came from cryopreserved PBMCs. Some clones are missing from TCRdb's copy, which holds only in-frame ones; the method was immunoSEQ multiplex PCR. The data show about 140,000 clones, 60% to 80% seen once. The length of the CDR3 is 14 residues. Germline V gives CDR1 SGHNT, CDR2 YYREEE (reference sequence). V was clipped by 5 bases and J by 5 bases; unmatched bases: 8. This chain joins TRBV5-4 and TRBJ2-5, with 8 bases identical to TRBD1. The input for sequencing was PBMCs, taken after 12 months of ibrutinib treatment. The TCR originated in a human donor with chronic lymphocytic leukemia. In nucleotides, the CDR3 is TGTGCCAGCAGGGAGGACAGGGCTTCGGAGACCCAGTACTTC. This translates into CASREDRASETQYF. The entire variable domain, with the rest obtained from reference TRBV5-4 and TRBJ2-5, is as follows: ETGVTQSPTHLIKTRGQQVTLRCSSQSGHNTVSWYQQALGQGPQFIFQYYREEENGRGNFPPRFSGLQFPNYSSELNVNALELDDSALYLCASREDRASETQYFGPGTRLLVL.